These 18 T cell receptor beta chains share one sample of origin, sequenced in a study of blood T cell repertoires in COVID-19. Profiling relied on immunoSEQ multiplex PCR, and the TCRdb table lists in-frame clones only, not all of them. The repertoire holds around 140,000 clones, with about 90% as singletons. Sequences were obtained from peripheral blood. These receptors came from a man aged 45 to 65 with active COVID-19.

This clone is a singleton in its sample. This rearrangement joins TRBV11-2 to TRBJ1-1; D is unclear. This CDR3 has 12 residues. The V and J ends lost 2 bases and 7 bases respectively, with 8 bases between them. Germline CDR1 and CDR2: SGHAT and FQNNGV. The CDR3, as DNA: TGTGCCAGCAGCTTAAACAGAGATGAAGCTTTCTTT. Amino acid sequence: CASSLNRDEAFF.

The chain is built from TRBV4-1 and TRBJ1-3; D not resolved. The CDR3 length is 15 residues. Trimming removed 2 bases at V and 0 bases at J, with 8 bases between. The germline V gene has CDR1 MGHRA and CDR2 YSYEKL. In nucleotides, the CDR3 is TGCGCCAGCAGCCAAAGAGTACTCTCTGGAAACACCATATATTTT. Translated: CASSQRVLSGNTIYF.

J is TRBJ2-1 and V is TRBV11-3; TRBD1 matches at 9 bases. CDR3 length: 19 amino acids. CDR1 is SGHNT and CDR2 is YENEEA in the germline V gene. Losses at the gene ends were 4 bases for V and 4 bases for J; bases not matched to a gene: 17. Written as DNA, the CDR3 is TGTGCCAGCAGCTCCACTTTGATATCCGGGACAGGGACTTACAATGAGCAGTTCTTC. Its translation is CASSSTLISGTGTYNEQFF.

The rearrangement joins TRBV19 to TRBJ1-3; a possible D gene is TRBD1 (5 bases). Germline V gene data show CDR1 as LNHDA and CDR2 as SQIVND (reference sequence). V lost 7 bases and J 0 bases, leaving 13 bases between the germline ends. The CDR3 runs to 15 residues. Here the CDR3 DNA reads TGTGCCAGTAAGCGACAGTCGTACTCTGGAAACACCATATATTTT. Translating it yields CASKRQSYSGNTIYF.

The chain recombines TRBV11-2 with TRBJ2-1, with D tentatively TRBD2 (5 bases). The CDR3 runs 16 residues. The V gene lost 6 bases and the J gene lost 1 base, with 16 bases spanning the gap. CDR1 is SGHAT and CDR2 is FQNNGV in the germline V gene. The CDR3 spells CASRDSDGVSYNEQFF. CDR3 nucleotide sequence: TGTGCCAGCAGGGATAGCGATGGGGTTTCCTACAATGAGCAGTTCTTC.

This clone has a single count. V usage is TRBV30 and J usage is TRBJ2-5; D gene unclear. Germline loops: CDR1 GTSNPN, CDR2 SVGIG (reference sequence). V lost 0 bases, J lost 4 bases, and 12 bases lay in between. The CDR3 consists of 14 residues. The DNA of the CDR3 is TGTGCCTGGAGTGTTGGTCTGGCCCTAGAGACCCAGTACTTC. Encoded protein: CAWSVGLALETQYF.

The CDR3 bases are TGTGCCAGCAGGAGCGGGGGGATGGACGGGGAGCTGTTTTTT. Residues: CASRSGGMDGELFF. This sequence joins TRBV4-2 and TRBJ2-2; 9 bases agree with TRBD2. The V gene end was trimmed by 6 bases and the J gene end by 7 bases; junction bases not matched to a gene: 6. Looked up from germline, CDR1 is LGHNA and CDR2 is YNFKEQ. This CDR3 spans 14 amino acids.

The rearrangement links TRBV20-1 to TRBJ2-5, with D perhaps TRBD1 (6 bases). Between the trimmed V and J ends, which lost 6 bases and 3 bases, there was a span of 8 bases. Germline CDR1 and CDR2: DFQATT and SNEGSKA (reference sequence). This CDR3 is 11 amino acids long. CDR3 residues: CSANREETQYF. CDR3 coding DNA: TGCAGTGCAAACAGGGAAGAGACCCAGTACTTC.

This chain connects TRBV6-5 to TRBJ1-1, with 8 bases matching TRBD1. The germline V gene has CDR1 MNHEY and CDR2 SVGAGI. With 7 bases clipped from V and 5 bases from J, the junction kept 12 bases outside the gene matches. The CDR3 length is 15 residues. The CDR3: CASTTGQGERTEAFF. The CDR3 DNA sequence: TGTGCCAGCACTACCGGACAGGGTGAAAGAACTGAAGCTTTCTTT.

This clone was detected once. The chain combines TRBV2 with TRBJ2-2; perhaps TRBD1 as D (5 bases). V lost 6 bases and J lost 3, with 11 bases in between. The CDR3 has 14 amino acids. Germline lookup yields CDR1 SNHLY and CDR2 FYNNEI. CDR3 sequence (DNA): TGTGCCAGCAGGGGCAGGGTTGACACCGGGGAGCTGTTTTTT. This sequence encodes CASRGRVDTGELFF.

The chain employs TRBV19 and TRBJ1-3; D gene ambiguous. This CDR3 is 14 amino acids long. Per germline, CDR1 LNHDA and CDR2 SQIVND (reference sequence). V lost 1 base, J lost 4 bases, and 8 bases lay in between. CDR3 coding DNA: TGTGCCAGTAGTATAGGGGCCGCGGGAAACACCATATATTTT. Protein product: CASSIGAAGNTIYF.

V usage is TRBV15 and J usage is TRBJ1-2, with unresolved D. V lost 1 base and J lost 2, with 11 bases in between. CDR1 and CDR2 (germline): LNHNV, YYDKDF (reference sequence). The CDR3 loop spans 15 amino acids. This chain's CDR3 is CATSRGREKNYGYTF. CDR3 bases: TGTGCCACCAGCAGAGGTAGGGAGAAGAACTATGGCTACACCTTC.

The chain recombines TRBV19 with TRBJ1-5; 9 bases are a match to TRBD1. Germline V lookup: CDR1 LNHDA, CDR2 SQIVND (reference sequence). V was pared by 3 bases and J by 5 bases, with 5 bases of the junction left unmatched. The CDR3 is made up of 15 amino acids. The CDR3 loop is CASSMEQGAYQPQHF. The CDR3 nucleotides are TGTGCCAGTAGTATGGAACAGGGGGCATATCAGCCCCAGCATTTT.

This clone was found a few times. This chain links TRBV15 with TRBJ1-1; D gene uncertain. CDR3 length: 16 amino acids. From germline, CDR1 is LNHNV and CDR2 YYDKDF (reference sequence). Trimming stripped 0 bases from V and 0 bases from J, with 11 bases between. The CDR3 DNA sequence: TGTGCCACCAGCAGAGATGGCGTACAGCTGAACACTGAAGCTTTCTTT. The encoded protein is CATSRDGVQLNTEAFF.

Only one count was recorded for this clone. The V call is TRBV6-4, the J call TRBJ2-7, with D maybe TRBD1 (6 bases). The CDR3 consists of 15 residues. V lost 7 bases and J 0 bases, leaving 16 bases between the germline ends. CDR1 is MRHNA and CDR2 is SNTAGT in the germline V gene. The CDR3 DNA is TGTGCCAGCATCAAGGGGGACCAAAGCTCCTACGAGCAGTACTTC. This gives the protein CASIKGDQSSYEQYF.

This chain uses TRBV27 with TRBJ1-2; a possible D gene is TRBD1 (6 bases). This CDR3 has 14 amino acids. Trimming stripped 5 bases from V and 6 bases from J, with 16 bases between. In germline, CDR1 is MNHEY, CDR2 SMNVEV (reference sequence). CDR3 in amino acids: CASSPAGERDGYTF. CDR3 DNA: TGTGCCAGCAGTCCCGCAGGGGAACGGGATGGCTACACCTTC.

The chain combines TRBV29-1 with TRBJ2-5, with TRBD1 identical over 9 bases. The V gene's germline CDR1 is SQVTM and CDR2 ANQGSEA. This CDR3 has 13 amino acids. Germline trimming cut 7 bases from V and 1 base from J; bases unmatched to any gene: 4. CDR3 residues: CSAADRGQETQYF. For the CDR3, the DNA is TGCAGCGCCGCGGACAGGGGCCAAGAGACCCAGTACTTC.

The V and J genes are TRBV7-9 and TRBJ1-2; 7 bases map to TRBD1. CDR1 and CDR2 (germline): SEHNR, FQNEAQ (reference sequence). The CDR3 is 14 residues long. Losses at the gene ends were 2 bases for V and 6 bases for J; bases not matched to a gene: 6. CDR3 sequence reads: CASSLLGQGDGYTF. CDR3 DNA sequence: TGTGCCAGCAGCTTATTGGGCCAGGGGGATGGCTACACCTTC.